These 22 T cell receptor beta chains share one sample of origin, sequenced in a study of shared clonotypes between healthy human individuals. The assay was immunoSEQ multiplex PCR, and TCRdb's table has in-frame clones only and misses some. This sample has some 510,000 clones; 79% occur once, and the top ten carry approximately 12%. The specimen sequenced was PBMCs. These receptors were taken from a woman aged 40 to 50 in good health. Some clones in this sample may be carry-over from other donors' samples.

This clone has a single count. The chain combines TRBV6-1 with TRBJ2-1; 9 nucleotides align to TRBD2. CDR1 and CDR2 from the germline V gene are MNHNS and SASEGT. CDR3 length: 16 amino acids. After removal of 4 bases from V and 2 bases from J, the junction contained 6 bases not matched to a gene. This CDR3 is CASSASAGGTYNEQFF. The CDR3 bases are TGTGCCAGCAGTGCGTCGGCGGGAGGGACCTACAATGAGCAGTTCTTC.

Turning to this clone: A far larger clone differs by one base, so this is likely a read error. Other nucleotide sequences in the sample specify the same CDR3. The V and J genes are TRBV7-3 and TRBJ2-7; 7 nucleotides line up with TRBD2. The CDR3 length is 16 residues. V was clipped by 5 bases and J by 1 base; unmatched bases: 11. Germline V gives CDR1 SGHTA, CDR2 FQGTGA. The CDR3 coding sequence is TGTGCCAGCAGCCCAGGATGGGAGGGGACGTCCTACGAGCAGTACTTC. It specifies CASSPGWEGTSYEQYF.

The chain has TRBV30 and TRBJ2-7; no definite D call. The CDR3 loop spans 11 amino acids. Germline CDR1 GTSNPN, CDR2 SVGIG (reference sequence). V was pared by 2 bases and J by 4 bases, with 6 bases between. CDR3 region: CAWSPRYEQYF. CDR3 bases: TGTGCCTGGAGTCCGCGTTACGAGCAGTACTTC.

This chain links TRBV6-4 with TRBJ2-1; 9 nucleotides line up with TRBD2. The CDR3 is 18 amino acids. Trimming took 5 bases from V and 6 from J; bases not matched to a gene: 17. CDR1 and CDR2 (germline): MRHNA, SNTAGT. The CDR3 DNA reads as TGTGCCAGCAGTACTACCCTAGCTTCGGCGGGAGGGCTCAATGAGCAGTTCTTC. Its protein is CASSTTLASAGGLNEQFF.

The rearrangement joins TRBV6-5 to TRBJ2-1; TRBD1 might be the D (5 bases). This CDR3 is built from 13 residues. The V gene's germline CDR1 is MNHEY and CDR2 SVGAGI. Trimming left V 10 bases short and J 6 bases short, with 16 bases between. DNA for the CDR3: TGTGCCATCAGGACACCGCAGTCCAATGAGCAGTTCTTC. It specifies CAIRTPQSNEQFF.

The chain couples TRBV30 to TRBJ1-6; D ambiguous. This CDR3 region has 16 residues. Trimming took 3 bases from V and 0 from J, leaving 12 bases between them. CDR1 and CDR2 (germline): GTSNPN, SVGIG (reference sequence). CDR3 in amino acids: CAWRPRLLSYNSPLHF. The CDR3, as DNA: TGTGCCTGGAGACCCCGATTGCTCTCCTATAATTCACCCCTCCACTTT.

J is TRBJ2-3 and V is TRBV5-4; possible D gene TRBD1, 5 bases. The CDR3 has 16 residues. V shed 4 bases and J shed 1 base, with 16 bases lying between them. CDR1 and CDR2 from the germline V gene are SGHNT and YYREEE (reference sequence). Here the CDR3 DNA reads TGTGCCAGCAGCACCCCAGCTGGGGCTCGCACAGATACGCAGTATTTT. This encodes CASSTPAGARTDTQYF.

The chain is built from TRBV10-2 and TRBJ2-7; D may be TRBD2 (6 bases). The CDR3 is made up of 15 amino acids. The germline CDR1 and CDR2 sequences are WSHSY and SAAADI. The V gene lost 0 bases and the J gene lost 2 bases, with 11 bases spanning the gap. The CDR3 spells CASSESPGLTYEQYF. Written as DNA, the CDR3 is TGCGCCAGCAGTGAGTCCCCGGGACTTACCTACGAGCAGTACTTC.

The V call is TRBV13, the J call TRBJ2-7; the match to TRBD2 covers 10 bases. V gave up 5 bases and J gave up 10 bases; unmatched junction bases: 5. The CDR3 contains 12 residues. CDR1 is PRHDT and CDR2 is FYEKMQ in the germline V gene (reference sequence). For the CDR3, the DNA is TGTGCCAGCAGCGGTAGCGGGAGGATACAGTACTTC. Its translation: CASSGSGRIQYF.

The chain links TRBV5-1 to TRBJ2-7; possibly TRBD1 for D (10 bases). This CDR3 contains 17 residues. Germline V lookup: CDR1 SGHRS, CDR2 YFSETQ. Trimming removed 3 bases at V and 6 bases at J, with 25 bases between. CDR3 DNA: TGCGCCAGCAGCTCGGGACAGGGGCTAGCGGGATTACTCGAGCAGTACTTC. Amino acids: CASSSGQGLAGLLEQYF.

V gene TRBV20-1 combines with J gene TRBJ2-3; TRBD1 might be the D (6 bases). The CDR3 spans 11 residues. Germline assignment: CDR1 DFQATT and CDR2 SNEGSKA (reference sequence). The germline V and J ends were trimmed by 4 bases and 4 bases, with 6 bases remaining between them. This CDR3 reads CSAKGADTQYF. As DNA, the CDR3 is TGCAGTGCTAAGGGGGCAGATACGCAGTATTTT.

This clone has only a few counts. The chain employs TRBV9 and TRBJ2-7, with 14 bases that match TRBD2. J gave up 4 bases and V 4 bases, and 4 bases lay outside the gene matches. The CDR3 totals 15 residues. Per the germline V gene, CDR1 is SGDLS and CDR2 is YYNGEE. CDR3 DNA sequence: TGTGCCAGCAGCCCCCGGACTAGCGGGAGGTACGAGCAGTACTTC. Translating gives CASSPRTSGRYEQYF.

The gene calls are TRBV7-2 and TRBJ1-5, with a tentative D call TRBD1 (5 bases). Looked up from germline, CDR1 is SGHTA and CDR2 is FQGNSA. This CDR3 has 16 amino acids. Trimming left V 1 base short and J 3 bases short, with 13 bases between. The CDR3 spells CASSLVGSGNNQPQHF. CDR3 in DNA: TGTGCCAGCAGCTTAGTGGGGTCAGGGAACAATCAGCCCCAGCATTTT. Filled out from reference TRBV7-2 and TRBJ1-5, the complete variable domain reads GAGVSQSPSNKVTEKGKDVELRCDPISGHTALYWYRQSLGQGLEFLIYFQGNSAPDKSGLPSDRFSAERTGGSVSTLTIQRTQQEDSAVYLCASSLVGSGNNQPQHFGDGTRLSIL.

The genes are TRBV30 and TRBJ2-5; D unresolved. The CDR3 has 13 amino acids. Germline V CDR1 and CDR2: GTSNPN, SVGIG (reference sequence). V was cut by 2 bases and J by 5 bases, with 12 bases left in between. The CDR3, as DNA: TGTGCCTGGAGTTGGACCCGCCGGGAGACCCAGTACTTC. Translation: CAWSWTRRETQYF.

J is TRBJ2-7 and V is TRBV7-8; 11 bases line up with TRBD2. Trimming removed 5 bases from V and 4 bases from J; junction bases left unmatched: 13. Looked up from germline, CDR1 is SGHVS and CDR2 is FQNEAQ. The CDR3 is 17 amino acids. CDR3 residues: CASSLTSIAGGVYEQYF. The CDR3, as DNA: TGTGCCAGCAGCCTGACGAGCATAGCGGGAGGGGTGTACGAGCAGTACTTC.

This chain uses TRBV9 with TRBJ1-2; 11 bases agree with TRBD1. The V and J ends lost 3 bases and 4 bases, in that order; junction bases with no gene match: 11. The CDR3 runs 17 residues. In germline, CDR1 is SGDLS, CDR2 YYNGEE. The CDR3 DNA is TGTGCCAGCAGCGAGCGGGACAGGGGGATTTCTGGCTATGGCTACACCTTC. Translated, it gives CASSERDRGISGYGYTF.

The sample holds many counts of this clone. J is TRBJ2-2 and V is TRBV6-4; D is possibly TRBD1 (6 bases). Germline lookup yields CDR1 MRHNA and CDR2 SNTAGT. V dropped 6 bases and J dropped 7 bases, with 12 bases sitting between them. CDR3 length equals 13 residues. CDR3 protein: CASSPDSHGELFF. The CDR3 DNA follows: TGTGCCAGCAGCCCGGACAGCCACGGGGAGCTGTTTTTT.

This chain links TRBV11-2 with TRBJ2-7; D remains unclear. V dropped 0 bases and J dropped 5 bases, with 11 bases sitting between them. This CDR3 has 14 residues. CDR1 is SGHAT and CDR2 is FQNNGV in the germline V gene. CDR3 DNA: TGTGCCAGCAGCTTAGATCGTAGTTCCCACGAGCAGTACTTC. As protein: CASSLDRSSHEQYF.

V is TRBV7-6 and J is TRBJ1-5; unclear D gene. Germline V gene data show CDR1 as SGHVS and CDR2 as FNYEAQ. The CDR3 runs 12 residues. V lost 2 bases to trimming and J lost 6 bases, with 5 bases between them. The CDR3 DNA is TGTGCCAGCAGCTTACCGGGTCAGCCCCAGCATTTT. It yields the protein CASSLPGQPQHF.

This rearrangement joins TRBV7-8 to TRBJ1-5; 7 nucleotides agree with TRBD1. The germline V gene has CDR1 SGHVS and CDR2 FQNEAQ. The CDR3 loop spans 15 amino acids. V was clipped by 5 bases and J by 1 base; unmatched bases: 5. CDR3 in DNA: TGTGCCAGCAGCCCGGGACAGTCCAGCAATCAGCCCCAGCATTTT. It translates to CASSPGQSSNQPQHF.

This clone was picked up one time. The V call is TRBV4-3, the J call TRBJ2-1, with D possibly being TRBD2 (6 bases). From germline, CDR1 is LGHNA and CDR2 YSLEER. V was shortened by 1 base and J by 2 bases, with 12 bases between the two germline ends. The CDR3 is made up of 16 amino acids. The CDR3: CASSQGMGGAYNEQFF. CDR3 in DNA: TGCGCCAGCAGCCAAGGTATGGGGGGTGCCTACAATGAGCAGTTCTTC.

This clone has only a few counts. CDR3 sequence reads: CATSRDPRAVGEQYF. CDR3 nucleotide sequence: TGTGCCACCAGCAGAGATCCTAGGGCAGTAGGAGAGCAGTACTTC. V and J are TRBV15 and TRBJ2-7; D uncertain. Trimming removed 0 bases at V and 7 bases at J, with 16 bases between. In germline, CDR1 is LNHNV, CDR2 YYDKDF (reference sequence). This CDR3 region has 15 residues.